These 19 T cell receptor beta chains came from one sample sequenced in a study of cytomegalovirus exposure and HLA in healthy donors. With 60 Vbeta and 13 Jbeta primers, the PCR was carried out. The repertoire was sequenced with immunoSEQ multiplex PCR; TCRdb's copy has only in-frame clones and lacks some. The sample lists about 110,000 clones, 65% to 80% occurring once. The sequenced sample was PBMCs. The receptor source for this set is a woman aged 55-75 years in good health and CMV-seropositive.

The chain links TRBV5-4 to TRBJ2-7, with a tentative D call TRBD2 (5 bases). Germline V gene lookup returns CDR1 SGHNT and CDR2 YYREEE (reference sequence). V was clipped by 1 base and J by 0 bases, with 11 bases between them. There are 15 residues in the CDR3. The CDR3 DNA is TGTGCCAGCAGCTTGCGCCGGGAAAGCTCCTACGAGCAGTACTTC. This codes for CASSLRRESSYEQYF. The whole variable domain, filled in from reference TRBV5-4 and TRBJ2-7, reads ETGVTQSPTHLIKTRGQQVTLRCSSQSGHNTVSWYQQALGQGPQFIFQYYREEENGRGNFPPRFSGLQFPNYSSELNVNALELDDSALYLCASSLRRESSYEQYFGPGTRLTVT.

This chain joins TRBV5-5 and TRBJ1-5; D uncertain. Trimming took off 0 bases at V and 3 bases at J, with 7 bases between the two ends. CDR1 is SGHKS and CDR2 is YYEKEE in the germline V gene (reference sequence). This CDR3 region has 14 residues. This chain's CDR3 is CASSLGGNNQPQHF. The CDR3 nucleotides read TGTGCCAGCAGCTTGGGAGGAAACAATCAGCCCCAGCATTTT. Filled out from reference TRBV5-5 and TRBJ1-5, the complete variable domain reads DAGVTQSPTHLIKTRGQQVTLRCSPISGHKSVSWYQQVLGQGPQFIFQYYEKEERGRGNFPDRFSARQFPNYSSELNVNALLLGDSALYLCASSLGGNNQPQHFGDGTRLSIL.

The count of this clone is one. The V and J genes are TRBV5-5 and TRBJ2-7, with 12 bases identical to TRBD2. Germline-derived CDR1 and CDR2 are SGHKS and YYEKEE (reference sequence). J lost 3 bases, V lost 4 bases, and 11 bases had no gene match. The CDR3 has 17 amino acids. The CDR3 nucleotides are TGTGCCAGCAGCAGACGACTAGCGGGAGACAGTGGCTACGAGCAGTACTTC. Translation: CASSRRLAGDSGYEQYF. Complete variable domain (other parts from reference TRBV5-5 and TRBJ2-7): DAGVTQSPTHLIKTRGQQVTLRCSPISGHKSVSWYQQVLGQGPQFIFQYYEKEERGRGNFPDRFSARQFPNYSSELNVNALLLGDSALYLCASSRRLAGDSGYEQYFGPGTRLTVT.

The table lists this clone with a count of one. CDR3 residues: CASREDSVRGELFF. CDR3 nucleotides: TGCGCCAGCAGGGAGGATAGTGTGCGCGGGGAGCTGTTTTTT. The chain combines TRBV4-1 with TRBJ2-2; D might be TRBD2 (5 bases). V lost 6 bases and J lost 7, with 15 bases in between. The CDR3 has 14 residues. The germline gives CDR1 MGHRA, CDR2 YSYEKL.

There are a few counts of this clone. The chain links TRBV6-6 to TRBJ1-2, with D possibly TRBD1 on 6 matching bases. The germline V gene has CDR1 MNHNY and CDR2 SVGAGI (reference sequence). The CDR3 totals 15 residues. V lost 5 bases, J lost 2 bases, and 15 bases lay in between. The CDR3 protein is CASSHGGQTNYGYTF. In DNA form, the CDR3 reads TGTGCCAGCAGTCACGGCGGACAGACAAACTATGGCTACACCTTC.

This clone occurred a few times. The CDR3 sequence: CASRDRGRAEAFF. The CDR3 bases are TGTGCCAGCAGGGACAGGGGTCGTGCTGAAGCTTTCTTT. V gene TRBV6-1 combines with J gene TRBJ1-1; 9 bases map to TRBD1. Trimming cost V 6 bases and J 6 bases; bases outside gene matches: 5. CDR1 MNHNS and CDR2 SASEGT come from the germline V gene. The CDR3 spans 13 residues.

The V gene is TRBV6-1, the J gene TRBJ1-2; a weak D match, TRBD1 (6 bases). Germline V gene data show CDR1 as MNHNS and CDR2 as SASEGT. The germline V and J ends were trimmed by 4 bases and 0 bases, with 18 bases remaining between them. CDR3 length equals 17 residues. The CDR3 nucleotides are TGTGCCAGCAGTGTTACCGGGACACTTTCAACTAACTATGGCTACACCTTC. This encodes CASSVTGTLSTNYGYTF.

The chain links TRBV5-4 to TRBJ2-7; tentative D call: TRBD2 (5 bases). The CDR3 has 15 amino acids. Germline V gene lookup returns CDR1 SGHNT and CDR2 YYREEE (reference sequence). The ends were cut back, 5 bases at V and 5 bases at J, with 20 bases in the middle. The CDR3 region has the DNA TGTGCCAGCAGTAGACCTTGGGCTAGCCAGAACGAGCAGTACTTC. It codes for CASSRPWASQNEQYF.

The chain couples TRBV5-1 to TRBJ2-5; 7 bases match TRBD2. V lost 0 bases, J lost 4 bases, and 6 bases stayed unmatched. Germline V lookup: CDR1 SGHRS, CDR2 YFSETQ. This CDR3 contains 15 residues. CDR3 sequence reads: CASSLGGGSSETQYF. In DNA form, the CDR3 reads TGCGCCAGCAGCTTGGGCGGCGGGAGTTCAGAGACCCAGTACTTC. Full variable domain (remainder filled in from reference TRBV5-1 and TRBJ2-5): KAGVTQTPRYLIKTRGQQVTLSCSPISGHRSVSWYQQTPGQGLQFLFEYFSETQRNKGNFPGRFSGRQFSNSRSEMNVSTLELGDSALYLCASSLGGGSSETQYFGPGTRLLVL.

The V gene is TRBV2, the J gene TRBJ1-3; 9 bases line up with TRBD1. Germline V gene data show CDR1 as SNHLY and CDR2 as FYNNEI. V trimming: 10 bases; J trimming: 0 bases; junction bases outside the gene matches: 10. The CDR3 is 16 amino acids. CDR3 protein: CATPSGQGFSGNTIYF. In DNA, the CDR3 is TGTGCCACCCCGTCGGGACAGGGATTCTCTGGAAACACCATATATTTT. Using reference TRBV2 and TRBJ1-3 for the parts outside the CDR3, the full variable domain is EPEVTQTPSHQVTQMGQEVILRCVPISNHLYFYWYRQILGQKVEFLVSFYNNEISEKSEIFDDQFSVERPDGSNFTLKIRSTKLEDSAMYFCATPSGQGFSGNTIYFGEGSWLTVV.

This clone has a single count. V usage is TRBV2 and J usage is TRBJ1-3; 10 bases map to TRBD1. The CDR3 totals 14 residues. V dropped 7 bases and J dropped 2; count of bases not matched to a gene: 2. Germline V gives CDR1 SNHLY, CDR2 FYNNEI. CDR3 region: CASKGTGAGNTIYF. CDR3 in DNA: TGTGCCAGCAAGGGGACAGGGGCTGGAAACACCATATATTTT.

The V and J genes are TRBV5-4 and TRBJ2-5; 10 bases fit TRBD2. The CDR3 consists of 16 residues. J gave up 12 bases and V 1 base, and 15 bases lay outside the gene matches. The germline CDR1 and CDR2 sequences are SGHNT and YYREEE (reference sequence). The DNA of the CDR3 is TGTGCCAGCAGCTTGAGGGTCTCGGGACTAGCGTTTCGGAAGTACTTC. Protein: CASSLRVSGLAFRKYF.

This clone appeared a few times. The rearrangement uses TRBV2 and TRBJ2-1; TRBD2 matches 9 bases. The J segment lost 3 bases and the V segment lost 3 bases, leaving 6 bases of the junction unmatched. The germline V gene encodes CDR1 SNHLY and CDR2 FYNNEI. The CDR3 loop spans 16 amino acids. CDR3 nucleotide sequence: TGTGCCAGCAGTGACCTCTCTAGCGGGATCTACAATGAGCAGTTCTTC. It is translated as CASSDLSSGIYNEQFF.

Only one count was recorded for this clone. This sample includes further DNA sequences coding for the same CDR3. The CDR3 loop is CSVESDRAEQYF. The CDR3 nucleotides read TGCAGCGTTGAGTCGGACAGGGCCGAGCAGTACTTC. V usage is TRBV29-1 and J usage is TRBJ2-7, with 8 positions matching TRBD1. The junction had 4 bases not matched to a gene; V was cut back by 3 bases and J by 6 bases. The germline V gene encodes CDR1 SQVTM and CDR2 ANQGSEA. The CDR3 runs 12 residues.

This sequence joins TRBV11-2 and TRBJ2-5; D gene ambiguous. The CDR3 length is 13 residues. The germline gives CDR1 SGHAT, CDR2 FQNNGV. V lost 5 bases, J lost 2 bases, and 9 bases lay in between. The CDR3 sequence is CASSLNSQETQYF. In DNA form, the CDR3 reads TGTGCCAGCAGCCTGAACAGTCAAGAGACCCAGTACTTC.

This CDR3 reads CASSWTGGEGGYTF. The CDR3 nucleotides read TGCGCCAGCAGCTGGACAGGGGGCGAGGGTGGCTACACCTTC. The chain carries TRBV5-1 and TRBJ1-2; 11 bases agree with TRBD1. Germline V CDR1 and CDR2: SGHRS, YFSETQ. The CDR3 spans 14 residues. With 3 bases clipped from V and 7 bases from J, the junction kept 5 bases outside the gene matches. The full variable domain, in which reference TRBV5-1 and TRBJ1-2 provide the parts outside the CDR3, is KAGVTQTPRYLIKTRGQQVTLSCSPISGHRSVSWYQQTPGQGLQFLFEYFSETQRNKGNFPGRFSGRQFSNSRSEMNVSTLELGDSALYLCASSWTGGEGGYTFGSGTRLTVV.

In this sample, this clone turned up a few times. The V and J genes are TRBV5-4 and TRBJ2-2; the match to TRBD1 covers 9 bases. The CDR3 spans 15 residues. V was pared by 2 bases and J by 5 bases, with 4 bases of the junction left unmatched. The V gene's germline CDR1 is SGHNT and CDR2 YYREEE (reference sequence). This CDR3 is CASSFGQGTTGELFF. CDR3 sequence (DNA): TGTGCCAGCAGCTTCGGACAGGGGACAACCGGGGAGCTGTTTTTT. Combining the CDR3 with reference TRBV5-4 and TRBJ2-2 gives the whole variable domain ETGVTQSPTHLIKTRGQQVTLRCSSQSGHNTVSWYQQALGQGPQFIFQYYREEENGRGNFPPRFSGLQFPNYSSELNVNALELDDSALYLCASSFGQGTTGELFFGEGSRLTVL.

The genes are TRBV5-1 and TRBJ2-3; D perhaps matches TRBD1 (6 bases). Germline-derived CDR1 and CDR2 are SGHRS and YFSETQ. The germline V and J ends were trimmed by 3 bases and 4 bases, with 12 bases remaining between them. The CDR3 totals 14 residues. In DNA form, the CDR3 reads TGCGCCAGCAGCTCGACCCCAGGGGCAGATACGCAGTATTTT. Protein: CASSSTPGADTQYF.

The genes are TRBV2 and TRBJ2-4; TRBD2 might be the D (5 bases). The CDR3 contains 15 residues. V gave up 4 bases and J gave up 1 base, with 11 bases separating them. Germline CDR1 reads SNHLY; CDR2 reads FYNNEI. This CDR3 is CASSGGLGAKNIQYF. The CDR3, as DNA: TGTGCCAGCAGTGGAGGGTTAGGGGCCAAAAACATTCAGTACTTC.